The rows below give T cell receptor beta chains drawn from one sample of a study of cytomegalovirus exposure and HLA in healthy donors. Libraries were prepared by immunoSEQ multiplex PCR; TCRdb keeps only in-frame clonotypes and omits some of them. The table records over 150,000 clones, more than 75% of them present only once. Sequenced input: PBMCs. Receptors were obtained from a woman in her forties in good health and CMV-seropositive. CDR3s include the opening cysteine and the closing phenylalanine or tryptophan. A D gene is named only where the DNA matches it firmly. Clone size is given for some rows only: seen once, a few or many times, or a class if the clone is expanded.

14 TRBJ2-7 NA TRBV7-8 NA CASSLANRVYEQYF TGTGCCAGCAGCTTAGCTAACAGGGTGTACGAGCAGTACTTC
16 TRBJ2-1 once TRBV28 TRBD2 CASSTVGAGGRYEQFF TGTGCCAGCAGTACAGTGGGGGCGGGAGGCAGGTATGAGCAGTTCTTC
14 TRBJ2-7 few TRBV5-6 TRBD1 CASSDRGPPYEQYF TGTGCCAGCAGTGACAGGGGCCCTCCCTACGAGCAGTACTTC
21 TRBJ2-6 NA TRBV4-1 TRBD2 CASSQDAPAGATSSGANVLTF TGCGCCAGCAGCCAAGACGCTCCAGCGGGAGCGACGAGCTCTGGGGCCAACGTCCTGACTTTC
14 TRBJ2-5 NA TRBV7-8 NA CASSSKSGGTPAYF TGTGCCAGCAGCTCAAAGTCCGGCGGGACCCCGGCGTACTTC
13 TRBJ2-5 few TRBV15 NA CATSLGGEETQYF TGTGCCACCAGCCTAGGGGGGGAAGAGACCCAGTACTTC
14 TRBJ2-7 NA TRBV11-2 TRBD2 CASGTSGVSYEQYF TGTGCCAGCGGTACTAGCGGGGTCTCCTACGAGCAGTACTTC
14 TRBJ2-2 NA TRBV10-1 TRBD1 CASSDNTGAGELFF TGCGCCAGCAGTGATAACACAGGGGCCGGGGAGCTGTTTTTT
14 TRBJ2-5 NA TRBV7-9 NA CASSLSLLQETQYF TGTGCCAGCAGCTTAAGCCTGCTTCAAGAGACCCAGTACTTC
13 TRBJ2-7 once TRBV28 NA CASSFLQDYEQYF TGTGCCAGCAGTTTCTTACAGGACTACGAGCAGTACTTC
14 TRBJ1-4 NA TRBV2 TRBD1 CASTRTGIGEKLFF TGTGCCAGCACCCGGACAGGGATCGGAGAAAAACTGTTTTTT
15 TRBJ1-2 NA TRBV4-2 NA CASSQDSGIDYGYTF TGTGCCAGCAGCCAAGATTCCGGGATAGACTATGGCTACACCTTC
16 TRBJ2-7 NA TRBV6-6 NA CASSYIWGPSSYEQYF TGTGCCAGCAGTTACATTTGGGGCCCCTCGAGCTACGAGCAGTACTTC
14 TRBJ2-7 NA TRBV11-2 TRBD2 CASSIAGGWDEQYF TGTGCCAGCAGCATAGCGGGAGGTTGGGACGAGCAGTACTTC
14 TRBJ1-1 once TRBV5-1 TRBD1 CASSSDRGLTEAFF TGCGCCAGCAGCTCAGACAGGGGTCTGACTGAAGCTTTCTTT
17 TRBJ1-6 NA TRBV7-9 NA CASSLTSPVGNNSPLHF TGTGCCAGCAGCTTAACGAGCCCAGTGGGCAATAATTCACCCCTCCACTTT
15 TRBJ2-5 NA TRBV6-5 TRBD2 CASSYSGGVSETQYF TGTGCCAGCAGTTACTCGGGGGGGGTCTCAGAGACCCAGTACTTC
17 TRBJ2-3 NA TRBV27 TRBD2 CASSLLPSGLLTDTQYF TGTGCCAGCAGTTTACTTCCTAGCGGTTTACTCACAGATACGCAGTATTTT
19 TRBJ2-3 few TRBV5-1 TRBD2 CASSLASGRAIVGADTQYF TGCGCCAGCAGCTTGGCTAGCGGGAGGGCGATTGTTGGGGCAGATACGCAGTATTTT
12 TRBJ2-5 NA TRBV6-6 NA CASSSEAQTQYF TGTGCCAGCAGTTCCGAGGCCCAGACCCAGTACTTC
16 TRBJ2-7 NA TRBV27 TRBD2 CASRLGLAGGPYEQYF TGTGCCAGCAGACTAGGACTAGCGGGGGGCCCCTACGAGCAGTACTTC
14 TRBJ2-1 NA TRBV5-1 TRBD2 CASSFVAGNNEQFF TGCGCCAGCAGCTTCGTAGCGGGGAACAATGAGCAGTTCTTC
13 TRBJ1-4 NA TRBV25-1 NA CASRDRRGEKLFF TGTGCCAGCAGAGACCGCAGGGGAGAAAAACTGTTTTTT
14 TRBJ2-7 NA TRBV11-2 NA CASSLGLGAGEQYF TGTGCCAGCAGCTTAGGGCTGGGGGCTGGGGAGCAGTACTTC
16 TRBJ1-1 NA TRBV28 NA CASSSNGGDLNTEAFF TGTGCCAGCAGTTCGAACGGGGGGGACCTCAACACTGAAGCTTTCTTT
14 TRBJ2-3 NA TRBV7-8 NA CASSTGTSTDTQYF TGTGCCAGCAGTACCGGGACTAGCACAGATACGCAGTATTTT
18 TRBJ2-7 NA TRBV27 TRBD2 CASSPTSGRRYYSYEQYF TGTGCCAGCAGTCCGACTAGCGGGAGGCGATACTACTCCTACGAGCAGTACTTC
15 TRBJ2-5 NA TRBV5-1 TRBD1 CASLPGTVRQETQYF TGCGCCAGCCTCCCCGGGACAGTCCGCCAAGAGACCCAGTACTTC
17 TRBJ2-2 NA TRBV11-3 NA CASSPWTDASNTGELFF TGTGCCAGCAGCCCCTGGACAGATGCATCGAACACCGGGGAGCTGTTTTTT
15 TRBJ2-7 NA TRBV11-2 TRBD2 CASSLWSGSSYEQYF TGTGCCAGCAGCTTATGGAGCGGGAGCTCCTACGAGCAGTACTTC
15 TRBJ1-2 NA TRBV27 TRBD1 CASSPRQGANYGYTF TGTGCCAGCAGTCCCCGACAGGGGGCTAACTATGGCTACACCTTC
15 TRBJ2-7 NA TRBV18 NA CASSPLAGGTYEQYF TGTGCCAGCTCACCCCTGGCAGGGGGGACCTACGAGCAGTACTTC
13 TRBJ2-7 NA TRBV25-1 TRBD2 CASSDPLAGGRYF TGTGCCAGCAGTGACCCTCTAGCGGGAGGTCGTTACTTC
15 TRBJ1-4 NA TRBV28 TRBD1 CASSLRQGQSEKLFF TGTGCCAGCAGTTTGAGACAGGGGCAGAGTGAAAAACTGTTTTTT
13 TRBJ2-7 NA TRBV7-8 NA CASSRTDTYEQYF TGTGCCAGCAGCAGGACTGATACCTACGAGCAGTACTTC
14 TRBJ2-3 few TRBV7-6 TRBD2 CASSLVNGGDTQYF TGTGCCAGCAGCTTAGTTAACGGGGGGGATACGCAGTATTTT
14 TRBJ2-3 NA TRBV5-1 NA CASTKIQGTDTQYF TGCGCCAGCACCAAAATTCAGGGCACAGATACGCAGTATTTT
13 TRBJ1-2 NA TRBV5-1 TRBD1 CASSFGQGRGYTF TGCGCCAGCAGCTTTGGACAGGGCCGCGGCTACACCTTC
15 TRBJ2-7 once TRBV2 TRBD2 CATYTGPGGSYEQYF TGTGCCACATATACGGGACCGGGAGGATCCTACGAGCAGTACTTC
14 TRBJ1-4 NA TRBV5-1 NA CASSVTGSGEKLFF TGCGCCAGCAGCGTAACAGGGTCGGGCGAAAAACTGTTTTTT
18 TRBJ1-1 NA TRBV18 TRBD1 CASSPEMTGVTGNTEAFF TGTGCCAGCTCGCCTGAGATGACAGGGGTCACCGGGAACACTGAAGCTTTCTTT
14 TRBJ2-1 NA TRBV30 NA CAWSVGQGNHEQFF TGTGCCTGGAGTGTAGGTCAGGGTAATCATGAGCAGTTCTTC
15 TRBJ2-7 few TRBV6-6 TRBD2 CASSTTSGSSREQYF TGTGCCAGCAGTACGACTAGCGGGAGTTCGAGAGAGCAGTACTTC
14 TRBJ2-2 NA TRBV6-1 NA CASSEIMAMGELFF TGTGCCAGCAGTGAAATAATGGCAATGGGGGAGCTGTTTTTT
16 TRBJ1-1 NA TRBV7-3 NA CASSPSGGGMNTEAFF TGTGCCAGCAGCCCAAGTGGGGGCGGAATGAACACTGAAGCTTTCTTT
13 TRBJ2-1 NA TRBV29-1 NA CSVDLLDSVEQFF TGCAGCGTTGATCTCCTTGACTCAGTAGAGCAGTTCTTC
15 TRBJ2-1 NA TRBV27 TRBD2 CASSRKAGAPNEQFF TGTGCCAGCAGTAGGAAAGCGGGAGCCCCCAATGAGCAGTTCTTC
15 TRBJ1-1 few TRBV6-5 TRBD1 CASSYSQGAPTEAFF TGTGCCAGCAGTTACTCTCAGGGGGCACCCACTGAAGCTTTCTTT